These T cell receptor beta chains were read from a single sample in a study of cytomegalovirus exposure and HLA in healthy donors. This table comes from immunoSEQ multiplex PCR, and its TCRdb copy is limited to in-frame clones, with some not included. The data contain more than 120,000 clones, 85% to 90% of them singletons. Material for sequencing was PBMCs. Every receptor here comes from a man aged 18 to 29 in good health and CMV-seropositive. Both conserved end residues are trimmed from each CDR3. Each record gives: CDR3 length, D gene, J gene, V gene, CDR3 protein. D genes are given only for firm matches.

13,TRBD2,TRBJ2-2,TRBV18,ASSTSGMYTGELF
11,NA,TRBJ1-1,TRBV2,ASRFGRNTEAF
13,TRBD2,TRBJ2-3,TRBV10-1,ASSAIAGLTDTQY
14,NA,TRBJ1-5,TRBV18,ASSPPRGSGIQPQH
11,NA,TRBJ1-1,TRBV6-5,ASSYSRVSEAF
13,NA,TRBJ2-1,TRBV9,ASSPLSGMGNEQF
14,TRBD1,TRBJ1-1,TRBV13,ASSLGGQGDSAEAF
11,NA,TRBJ2-1,TRBV30,AWRRTARGEQF
14,TRBD1,TRBJ2-3,TRBV10-3,AISETGTGETDTQY
12,NA,TRBJ2-7,TRBV5-4,ASSLTEGSTEQY
11,TRBD1,TRBJ1-1,TRBV19,AIQNTRTGEAF
13,TRBD2,TRBJ2-7,TRBV5-1,ASSPSGGGTYEQY
14,NA,TRBJ1-3,TRBV15,ATSRGDSDSGNTIY
12,NA,TRBJ2-2,TRBV10-3,AISPRQDTGELF